This TCR beta chain was captured by sequencing in a study of early T cells in non-severe SARS-CoV-2 infection. In the study overall: The sequenced material was bulk RNA from unsorted whole blood, and its chains were unpaired.

The CDR3 has 17 residues. V lost 3 bases and J lost 0; bases outside the gene matches: 7. CDR1 LGHDT and CDR2 YNNKEL come from the germline V gene (reference sequence). This clonotype was seen at least ten times. Each single cDNA molecule received a unique molecular identifier. MiXCR was run by TCRdb on the 5' RACE reads, yielding one entry per CDR3 protein. Altogether tens of thousands of distinct CDR3 sequences are present, 12% being singletons, with the ten largest covering about 1.7%. The sample taken for sequencing was whole blood. This sequence joins TRBV3-1 and TRBJ1-3, with TRBD1 matching 8 bases. This clonotype originated in an adult who was a healthcare worker with PCR-confirmed SARS-CoV-2 infection or an uninfected control (not recorded which). The CDR3 nucleotides read TGTGCCAGCAGCCAGAGGGGGACAGGCCTCTCTGGAAACACCATATATTTT. Residues: CASSQRGTGLSGNTIYF.